The 25 T cell receptor beta chains listed next were all sequenced from one sample in a study of blood T cell repertoires in COVID-19. Clones were read by immunoSEQ multiplex PCR, and TCRdb kept only the in-frame ones, dropping some. This sample yields 150,000 or so clones, of which about 90% are seen a single time; 2.3% belongs to the top ten. Specimen: peripheral blood. The receptors shown here come from a human donor in a cohort sampled during active COVID-19.

CDR3 amino acids: CASSLGQGVAPLHF. The CDR3 coding sequence is TGCGCCAGCAGCCTCGGACAGGGAGTGGCACCCCTCCACTTT. The rearrangement uses TRBV5-1 and TRBJ1-6; 8 positions match TRBD1. This CDR3 has 14 residues. Germline V lookup: CDR1 SGHRS, CDR2 YFSETQ. J gave up 11 bases and V 4 bases, and 8 bases lay outside the gene matches.

A remark on this clone: In the same sample, other DNA sequences code for this CDR3. This rearrangement joins TRBV4-3 to TRBJ2-7; the match to TRBD2 covers 9 bases. V shed 0 bases and J 2 bases; nucleotides not matched to a gene: 5. CDR3 length: 16 amino acids. Germline values: CDR1 LGHNA, CDR2 YSLEER. Here the CDR3 DNA reads TGCGCCAGCAGCCAAGATCGCTTAGCGGGGGCCTACGAGCAGTACTTC. It yields the protein CASSQDRLAGAYEQYF.

The rearrangement links TRBV28 to TRBJ2-1, with TRBD2 identical over 7 bases. Looked up from germline, CDR1 is MDHEN and CDR2 is SYDVKM. V gave up 6 bases and J gave up 4 bases; unmatched junction bases: 6. The CDR3 covers 14 residues. The CDR3 sequence is CASRRLAAYNEQFF. The CDR3 DNA is TGTGCCAGCAGACGGCTAGCGGCTTACAATGAGCAGTTCTTC.

This clone turned up a few times. This chain uses TRBV4-3 with TRBJ2-7; D gene unclear. The V end was cut by 4 bases, the J end by 1 base, with 11 bases between. The CDR3 spans 14 residues. Germline V lookup: CDR1 LGHNA, CDR2 YSLEER. The CDR3 DNA reads as TGCGCCAGCAGCCTCAAAGCGTCTTCCTACGAGCAGTACTTC. Encoded protein: CASSLKASSYEQYF.

The chain is built from TRBV25-1 and TRBJ2-6, with a possible D match to TRBD1 (6 bases). From germline, CDR1 is MGHDK and CDR2 SYGVNS. The CDR3 loop spans 16 amino acids. Trimming took 2 bases from V and 4 from J, leaving 12 bases between them. Written as DNA, the CDR3 is TGTGCCAGCAGTGAAAGGGTTGGGACAGGGGCCAACGTCCTGACTTTC. It yields the protein CASSERVGTGANVLTF.

The chain joins TRBV2 to TRBJ2-7, with 7 bases matching TRBD1. The germline gives CDR1 SNHLY, CDR2 FYNNEI. This CDR3 contains 13 residues. V lost 4 bases to trimming and J lost 3 bases; unmatched junction nucleotides: 3. The DNA of the CDR3 is TGTGCCAGCAGTGTGCCAGGGGGCTACGAGCAGTACTTC. It codes for CASSVPGGYEQYF.

This clone has only one observation. This chain uses TRBV7-2 with TRBJ2-1, with D possibly TRBD2 on 6 matching bases. The CDR3 has 15 amino acids. CDR1 SGHTA and CDR2 FQGNSA come from the germline V gene. Trimming removed 3 bases from V and 5 bases from J, with 14 bases in between. The CDR3 reads CASSFGRAGNNEQFF. CDR3 nucleotide sequence: TGTGCCAGCAGCTTTGGTCGGGCGGGAAACAATGAGCAGTTCTTC.

The J gene is TRBJ2-7, the V gene TRBV6-5, with 8 bases lining up with TRBD1. This CDR3 is 14 amino acids long. With 7 bases clipped from V and 1 base from J, the junction kept 6 bases outside the gene matches. Germline CDR1 MNHEY, CDR2 SVGAGI. CDR3 in DNA: TGTGCCAGCAATAGACAGGGGATATCCTACGAGCAGTACTTC. The encoded protein is CASNRQGISYEQYF.

This chain connects TRBV5-1 to TRBJ2-7, with 13 bases aligning to TRBD2. The length of the CDR3 is 14 residues. Germline lookup yields CDR1 SGHRS and CDR2 YFSETQ. V shed 4 bases and J 7 bases; nucleotides not matched to a gene: 5. The CDR3: CASSIGTSGTEQYF. The CDR3, as DNA: TGCGCCAGCAGCATAGGGACTAGCGGGACGGAGCAGTACTTC.

This chain uses TRBV19 with TRBJ2-5; 9 nucleotides agree with TRBD2. The trim removed 0 bases at V and 4 bases at J, leaving 6 bases unmatched. This CDR3 has 16 residues. Per germline, CDR1 LNHDA and CDR2 SQIVND (reference sequence). In DNA, the CDR3 is TGTGCCAGTAGTATAGAGAATAGCGGGAGTGGAGAGACCCAGTACTTC. Its translation is CASSIENSGSGETQYF.

The chain has TRBV27 and TRBJ2-7; 7 nucleotides line up with TRBD2. Germline CDR1 and CDR2: MNHEY and SMNVEV (reference sequence). J gave up 3 bases and V 5 bases, and 7 bases lay outside the gene matches. This CDR3 is built from 14 residues. In DNA, the CDR3 is TGTGCCAGCAGTGCGGGAGTCCGCCTCTACGAGCAGTACTTC. Encoded protein: CASSAGVRLYEQYF.

The DNA for the CDR3 is TGTGCCTACCCGACAGTTTATGGCTACACCTTC. This codes for CAYPTVYGYTF. The rearrangement links TRBV30 to TRBJ1-2; a possible D gene is TRBD1 (5 bases). Germline V CDR1 and CDR2: GTSNPN, SVGIG (reference sequence). This CDR3 region has 11 residues. V lost 7 bases and J 5 bases, leaving 11 bases between the germline ends. The full variable domain, completed using reference TRBV30 and TRBJ1-2, is SQTIHQWPATLVQPVGSPLSLECTVEGTSNPNLYWYRQAAGRGLQLLFYSVGIGQISSEVPQNLSASRPQDRQFILSSKKLLLSDSGFYLCAYPTVYGYTFGSGTRLTVV.

The chain has TRBV9 and TRBJ1-2, with 7 bases identical to TRBD1. Germline-derived CDR1 and CDR2 are SGDLS and YYNGEE. The CDR3 consists of 15 residues. V lost 2 bases and J lost 4; bases outside the gene matches: 8. The CDR3 DNA sequence: TGTGCCAGCAGCGTGGACCCCCGGGACAGCTATGGCTACACCTTC. This encodes CASSVDPRDSYGYTF.

The rearrangement uses TRBV7-2 and TRBJ2-2; TRBD2 might be the D (7 bases). Trimming shortened V by 2 bases and J by 6 bases, and 10 bases separated the two germline ends. The V gene's germline CDR1 is SGHTA and CDR2 FQGNSA. CDR3 length: 14 residues. For the CDR3, the DNA is TGTGCCAGCAGCTTACGGCGGGGGCCCGGGGAGCTGTTTTTT. Its translation: CASSLRRGPGELFF.

The chain recombines TRBV5-8 with TRBJ1-4; 7 bases align to TRBD1. Germline CDR1 and CDR2: SGHTS and YDEGEE. This CDR3 is 16 amino acids long. V shed 2 bases, J shed 3 bases, and the junction held 7 bases outside the gene matches. CDR3 sequence: CASSLRQGVSNEKLFF. The CDR3 DNA sequence: TGTGCCAGCAGCTTAAGACAGGGCGTTTCTAATGAAAAACTGTTTTTT.

This clone was seen only once. The chain employs TRBV6-4 and TRBJ2-5, with 11 bases aligning to TRBD2. Unmatched junction bases numbered 4, after V lost 3 bases and J lost 7 bases. CDR3 length: 14 residues. Germline loops: CDR1 MRHNA, CDR2 SNTAGT. In DNA form, the CDR3 reads TGTGCCAGCAGTGAACTAGCGGGAGTCGGGACCCAGTACTTC. Protein sequence: CASSELAGVGTQYF.

This sequence joins TRBV27 and TRBJ1-1; possibly TRBD1 for D (5 bases). Trimming shortened V by 3 bases and J by 4 bases, and 12 bases separated the two germline ends. CDR1 is MNHEY and CDR2 is SMNVEV in the germline V gene (reference sequence). The CDR3 runs to 14 residues. The CDR3 DNA reads as TGTGCCAGCAGTTTCACCCCGGGGGGCACTGAAGCTTTCTTT. This gives the protein CASSFTPGGTEAFF.

J is TRBJ2-5 and V is TRBV7-3, with D possibly TRBD2 on 6 matching bases. CDR1 and CDR2 (germline): SGHTA, FQGTGA. Trimming removed 2 bases from V and 1 base from J, with 14 bases in between. This CDR3 is built from 16 residues. The CDR3 region has the DNA TGTGCCAGCAGCTTAGGCCTCGGGGGATTCCAAGAGACCCAGTACTTC. Protein: CASSLGLGGFQETQYF. Combining the CDR3 with reference TRBV7-3 and TRBJ2-5 gives the whole variable domain GAGVSQTPSNKVTEKGKYVELRCDPISGHTALYWYRQSLGQGPEFLIYFQGTGAADDSGLPNDRFFAVRPEGSVSTLKIQRTERGDSAVYLCASSLGLGGFQETQYFGPGTRLLVL.

The chain couples TRBV19 to TRBJ2-1; 7 nucleotides line up with TRBD2. The CDR3 is 16 residues long. The ends lost 7 bases at V and 4 bases at J; junction bases unmatched: 13. Germline values: CDR1 LNHDA, CDR2 SQIVND (reference sequence). This CDR3 is CASTKAGDRGYNEQFF. CDR3 nucleotides: TGTGCCAGTACGAAGGCGGGAGACCGGGGTTACAATGAGCAGTTCTTC.

J is TRBJ2-1 and V is TRBV3-1 (or the pseudogene TRBV3-2); D is ambiguous. CDR1 is LGHDT, CDR2 YNNKEL, per germline (reference sequence). CDR3 length: 14 residues. Between the trimmed V and J ends, which lost 0 bases and 7 bases, there was a span of 10 bases. The CDR3 reads CASSQDPVRNEQFF. CDR3 nucleotides: TGTGCCAGCAGCCAAGACCCGGTCAGGAATGAGCAGTTCTTC.

This CDR3 reads CASSKSTGGKGTEAFF. CDR3 bases: TGTGCCAGCAGCAAATCGACAGGGGGCAAAGGCACTGAAGCTTTCTTT. The chain joins TRBV7-9 to TRBJ1-1; 10 positions match TRBD1. The germline V gene encodes CDR1 SEHNR and CDR2 FQNEAQ (reference sequence). Trimming took 5 bases from V and 4 from J; bases not matched to a gene: 10. The CDR3 contains 16 residues.

This rearrangement joins TRBV10-3 to TRBJ2-2, with 7 positions matching TRBD1. The CDR3 totals 16 residues. The V and J ends lost 6 bases and 0 bases, in that order; junction bases with no gene match: 7. Germline V CDR1 and CDR2: ENHRY, SYGVKD. CDR3 nucleotides: TGTGCCATCAGCCTGGGACAGAACGCGAACACCGGGGAGCTGTTTTTT. Encoded protein: CAISLGQNANTGELFF.

This clone was seen once. The chain couples TRBV6-6 to TRBJ1-1; 8 bases match TRBD1. Trimming took 8 bases from V and 2 from J; bases not matched to a gene: 13. Per the germline V gene, CDR1 is MNHNY and CDR2 is SVGAGI (reference sequence). The CDR3 contains 16 residues. Here the CDR3 reads CASSDGQGNLNTEAFF. Written as DNA, the CDR3 is TGTGCCAGCTCAGATGGACAGGGCAACCTTAACACTGAAGCTTTCTTT.

The gene calls are TRBV5-8 and TRBJ2-7; D is undetermined. V lost 1 base and J 3 bases, leaving 14 bases between the germline ends. This CDR3 spans 15 amino acids. Looked up from germline, CDR1 is SGHTS and CDR2 is YDEGEE. Here the CDR3 reads CASSLPHRQFYEQYF. CDR3 in DNA: TGTGCCAGCAGCTTGCCCCACAGACAATTCTACGAGCAGTACTTC. The whole variable domain, filled in from reference TRBV5-8 and TRBJ2-7, reads EAGVTQSPTHLIKTRGQQATLRCSPISGHTSVYWYQQALGLGLQFLLWYDEGEERNRGNFPPRFSGRQFPNYSSELNVNALELEDSALYLCASSLPHRQFYEQYFGPGTRLTVT.

This clone came up once. This rearrangement joins TRBV18 to TRBJ2-7, with TRBD1 as a possible D gene (6 bases). With 0 bases removed from V and 3 bases from J, the gap between germline ends came to 12 bases. From germline, CDR1 is KGHSH and CDR2 LQKENI. This CDR3 has 15 residues. Here the CDR3 DNA reads TGTGCCAGCTCACCACCACAGGGATACAGCTACGAGCAGTACTTC. Its protein is CASSPPQGYSYEQYF.